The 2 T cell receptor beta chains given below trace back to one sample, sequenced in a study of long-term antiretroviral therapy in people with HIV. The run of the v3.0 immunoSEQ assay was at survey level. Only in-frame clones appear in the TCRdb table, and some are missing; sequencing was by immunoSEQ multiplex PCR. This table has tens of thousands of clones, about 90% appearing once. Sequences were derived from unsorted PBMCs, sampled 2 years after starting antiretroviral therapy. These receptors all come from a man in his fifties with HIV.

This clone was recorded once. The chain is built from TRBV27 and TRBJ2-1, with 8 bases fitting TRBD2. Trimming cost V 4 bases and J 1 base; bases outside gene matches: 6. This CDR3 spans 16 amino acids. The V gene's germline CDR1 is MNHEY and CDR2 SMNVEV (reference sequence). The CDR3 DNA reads TGTGCCAGCAGTTGGAGCCTAGCGGGTTCCTACAATGAGCAGTTCTTC. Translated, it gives CASSWSLAGSYNEQFF.

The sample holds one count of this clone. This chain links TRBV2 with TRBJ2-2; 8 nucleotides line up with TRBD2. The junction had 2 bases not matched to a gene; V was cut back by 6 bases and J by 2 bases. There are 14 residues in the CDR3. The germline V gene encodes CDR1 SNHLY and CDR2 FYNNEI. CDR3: CASRGLVNTGELFF. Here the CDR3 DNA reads TGTGCCAGCAGGGGACTAGTCAACACCGGGGAGCTGTTTTTT. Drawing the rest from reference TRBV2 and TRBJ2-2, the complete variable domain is EPEVTQTPSHQVTQMGQEVILRCVPISNHLYFYWYRQILGQKVEFLVSFYNNEISEKSEIFDDQFSVERPDGSNFTLKIRSTKLEDSAMYFCASRGLVNTGELFFGEGSRLTVL.